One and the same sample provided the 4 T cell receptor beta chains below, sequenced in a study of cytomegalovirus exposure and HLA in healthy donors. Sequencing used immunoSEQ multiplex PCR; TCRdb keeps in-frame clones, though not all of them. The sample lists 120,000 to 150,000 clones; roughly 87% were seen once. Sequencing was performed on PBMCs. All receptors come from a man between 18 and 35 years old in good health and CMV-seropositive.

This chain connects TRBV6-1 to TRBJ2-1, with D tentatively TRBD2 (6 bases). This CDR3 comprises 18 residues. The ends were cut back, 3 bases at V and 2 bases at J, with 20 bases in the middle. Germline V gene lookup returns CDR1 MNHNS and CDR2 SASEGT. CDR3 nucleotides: TGTGCCAGCAGTGAGGTCCCCCCTTTAGCGGACCCCTACAATGAGCAGTTCTTC. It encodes CASSEVPPLADPYNEQFF.

Written as DNA, the CDR3 is TGTGCCAGCAGTGACGGGACTTTTTTCGCTGAGCAGTTCTTC. Translated: CASSDGTFFAEQFF. The chain has TRBV27 and TRBJ2-1; D possibly corresponds to TRBD2 (6 bases). The germline gives CDR1 MNHEY, CDR2 SMNVEV (reference sequence). The CDR3 contains 14 residues. The ends were cut back, 5 bases at V and 9 bases at J, with 17 bases in the middle.

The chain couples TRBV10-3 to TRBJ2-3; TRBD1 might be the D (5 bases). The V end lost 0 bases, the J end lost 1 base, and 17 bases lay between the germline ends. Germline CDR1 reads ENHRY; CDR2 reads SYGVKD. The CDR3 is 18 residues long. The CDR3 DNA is TGTGCCATCAGTGAGTCCCTATACAGCAGGGCCGGCACAGATACGCAGTATTTT. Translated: CAISESLYSRAGTDTQYF.

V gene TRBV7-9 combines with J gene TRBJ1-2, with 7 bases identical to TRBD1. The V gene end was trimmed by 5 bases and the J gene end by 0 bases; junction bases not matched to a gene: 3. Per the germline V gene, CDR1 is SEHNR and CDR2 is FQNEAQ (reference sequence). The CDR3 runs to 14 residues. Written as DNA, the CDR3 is TGTGCCAGCAGCCTCGGGACAGCTAACTATGGCTACACCTTC. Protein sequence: CASSLGTANYGYTF.